In its sample, the clone carrying this T cell receptor (beta chain) was seen a few times. CDR1 and CDR2 from the germline V gene are SGHDT and YYEEEE. The V segment lost 1 base and the J segment 5 bases; nucleotides outside the gene matches: 11. There are 17 residues in the CDR3. The record originates from a study of beta chain features in type 1 diabetes. Reverse transcription of all isolated RNA meant that expressed TCRB transcripts were sequenced. Generated by immunoSEQ multiplex PCR, the TCRdb table keeps only in-frame clones and is missing some. The table has roughly 500,000 clones, approximately 30% seen once.

This sequence was found in a man between 18 and 29 years old in good health. This chain links TRBV5-6 with TRBJ2-2; 7 nucleotides match TRBD1. Sequencing was performed on naive CD4+ T cells from blood. The CDR3: CASSLLSDRARTGELFF. The CDR3 bases are TGTGCCAGCAGCTTGTTATCCGACAGGGCGAGGACCGGGGAGCTGTTTTTT. Combining the CDR3 with reference TRBV5-6 and TRBJ2-2 gives the whole variable domain DAGVTQSPTHLIKTRGQQVTLRCSPKSGHDTVSWYQQALGQGPQFIFQYYEEEERQRGNFPDRFSGHQFPNYSSELNVNALLLGDSALYLCASSLLSDRARTGELFFGEGSRLTVL.